Here is one T cell receptor beta chain with its context. Antigen unknown. Germline assignment: CDR1 SGHVS and CDR2 FQNEAQ. The CDR3 length is 17 residues. V shed 4 bases and J shed 4 bases, with 22 bases lying between them. The sample is drawn from a study of lymphopenia after photon versus proton radiotherapy. General study points: Post-nadir diversity loss with photons came from oligoclonal expansion, particularly CD8+ Temra cells. Better survival with proton therapy was suggested as possible, not demonstrated.

Assay: immunoSEQ multiplex PCR; the TCRdb copy retains only in-frame clones and omits some. The sample carries approximately 150,000 clones, about nine tenths recorded once. This sequence originates from a man aged 50 or older with gastric cancer. The sequenced sample was peripheral blood, obtained from a patient treated with photon-based radiotherapy. The chain recombines TRBV7-8 with TRBJ1-2; D may be TRBD1 (5 bases). This chain's CDR3 is CASSSRGELGRRYGYTF. CDR3 bases: TGTGCCAGCAGCTCTCGAGGGGAACTTGGCAGACGCTATGGCTACACCTTC.